Described below is a single TCR beta chain sequence and its context. The data are from a study of Ad26.COV2.S vaccination and SARS-CoV-2 variants. TCRdb keeps only in-frame clones here, not all; method: immunoSEQ multiplex PCR. Here the sample spans hundreds of thousands of clones, approximately 81% being singletons. Trimming took 2 bases from V and 7 from J, leaving 6 bases between them. This CDR3 contains 13 residues. Germline V gene data show CDR1 as MNHNS and CDR2 as SASEGT. As to treatment: some 20 received Ad26.COV2.S at low or high dose, single or two shots; 5 received placebo; per-sample allocation not given. Samples came from day 63 after the first vaccine or placebo injection.

The TCR was taken from a person between 18 and 65 years old who received the Ad26.COV2.S COVID-19 vaccine or a placebo. This chain connects TRBV6-1 to TRBJ1-6; no firm D call. The sample in question was peripheral blood, obtained in a trial of Ad26.COV2.S vaccine versus placebo. CDR3 protein: CASSERENSPLHF. The DNA of the CDR3 is TGTGCCAGCAGTGAACGGGAAAATTCACCCCTCCACTTT.